This is a list of T cell receptor beta chains from one sample in a study of vaccination and CD4 T cells after COVID-19. TCRdb re-derived calls from the PCR reads in MiXCR, one entry per CDR3 protein. The sample has around 16,000 distinct CDR3 sequences; approximately 62% are singletons. Their recognized antigens are unknown. The material sequenced was CD4+ T cells from blood, cultured in vitro. Every receptor here comes from a human donor who had recovered from COVID-19. Each CDR3 is given with its conserved first and last residue. The order of the fields is D gene, J gene, clone size, V gene, CDR3 protein, CDR3 DNA. A D gene is named only where the DNA matches it firmly. Rows give clone size only sometimes, using once, few, many, or a class for an expanded clone.

NA | TRBJ1-5 | NA | TRBV12-3/TRBV12-4 | CASSLQDGQPQHF | TGTGCCAGCAGTTTACAGGACGGTCAGCCCCAGCATTTT
NA | TRBJ1-5 | NA | TRBV7-8 | CASSFGYHAQPQHF | TGTGCCAGCAGCTTTGGCTACCACGCCCAGCCCCAGCATTTT
NA | TRBJ2-4 | NA | TRBV6-5 | CASSYSGLARAKNIQYF | TGTGCCAGCAGTTACTCGGGGCTAGCGAGAGCCAAAAACATTCAGTACTTC
TRBD1 | TRBJ2-7 | NA | TRBV20-1 | CSATGWDRGPQQYF | TGCAGTGCTACAGGTTGGGACAGGGGGCCTCAGCAGTACTTC
TRBD1 | TRBJ1-2 | NA | TRBV7-3 | CASSNRQGRDGYTF | TGTGCCAGCAGCAATAGACAGGGGCGAGATGGCTACACCTTC
TRBD1 | TRBJ1-1 | NA | TRBV10-1 | CTPRDRSNTEAFF | TGCACCCCTCGGGACAGGTCAAACACTGAAGCTTTCTTT
NA | TRBJ2-5 | NA | TRBV7-9 | CASSFSQLSARGPKETQYF | TGTGCCAGCAGCTTCTCACAATTATCCGCCCGGGGGCCCAAAGAGACCCAGTACTTC
NA | TRBJ1-1 | NA | TRBV6-1 | CASRGDTEAFF | TGTGCCAGCAGGGGGGACACTGAAGCTTTCTTT
NA | TRBJ1-6 | NA | TRBV7-9 | CASSPQGAGPLHF | TGTGCCAGCAGCCCACAGGGAGCTGGACCCCTCCACTTT
NA | TRBJ2-5 | NA | TRBV11-3 | CASSLGQKETQYF | TGTGCCAGCAGCTTAGGACAGAAAGAGACCCAGTACTTC
NA | TRBJ2-1 | NA | TRBV12-3/TRBV12-4 | CASSRTSNEQFF | TGTGCCAGCTCACGGACCTCCAATGAGCAGTTCTTC
NA | TRBJ2-5 | NA | TRBV6-5 | CASSYSLDGNMETQYF | TGTGCCAGCAGTTACTCGTTGGACGGCAATATGGAGACCCAGTACTTC
TRBD1 | TRBJ1-1 | few | TRBV30 | CAWSASTGVVNTEAFF | TGTGCCTGGAGTGCAAGTACAGGGGTGGTGAACACTGAAGCTTTCTTT
NA | TRBJ1-1 | NA | TRBV2 | CASSDWGVNTEAFF | TGTGCCAGCAGTGACTGGGGGGTGAACACTGAAGCTTTCTTT
NA | TRBJ1-5 | NA | TRBV7-2 | CASSLGPGPGRGIGKPQHF | TGTGCCAGCAGCTTGGGGCCGGGTCCCGGGAGGGGGATCGGGAAGCCTCAGCATTTT
NA | TRBJ1-2 | NA | TRBV12-3/TRBV12-4 | CASSQTGGGYGYTF | TGTGCCAGCAGTCAAACCGGGGGGGGGTATGGCTACACCTTC
TRBD1 | TRBJ1-1 | NA | TRBV7-9 | CASTLGQGNTEAFF | TGTGCCAGCACCCTCGGACAGGGGAACACTGAAGCTTTCTTT
NA | TRBJ1-3 | NA | TRBV7-9 | CASSLGPRGPSGNTIYF | TGTGCCAGCAGCTTAGGTCCAAGAGGCCCCTCTGGAAACACCATATATTTT
NA | TRBJ1-3 | NA | TRBV30 | CAWSWAERGTIYF | TGTGCCTGGAGTTGGGCAGAGCGGGGCACCATATATTTT
NA | TRBJ1-2 | NA | TRBV29-1 | CSVATGLNYGYTF | TGCAGCGTTGCAACAGGCCTCAACTATGGCTACACCTTC
TRBD1 | TRBJ2-7 | NA | TRBV7-2 | CASSFTGQGYEQYF | TGTGCCAGCAGCTTCACCGGACAGGGGTACGAGCAGTACTTC
TRBD2 | TRBJ2-7 | NA | TRBV27 | CASSFRMVAGVGSYEQYF | TGTGCCAGCAGTTTTAGGATGGTAGCGGGAGTAGGATCCTACGAGCAGTACTTC
TRBD1 | TRBJ1-2 | NA | TRBV20-1 | CSARLGDREDGYTF | TGCAGTGCTAGATTGGGGGACAGGGAGGATGGCTACACCTTC
TRBD1 | TRBJ1-5 | few | TRBV6-5 | CASSYGQGNQPQHF | TGTGCCAGCAGTTACGGACAGGGCAATCAGCCCCAGCATTTT
TRBD2 | TRBJ2-3 | NA | TRBV20-1 | CSARSEAGGFSTDTQYF | TGCAGTGCTAGGTCTGAGGCGGGAGGTTTTAGCACAGATACGCAGTATTTT
NA | TRBJ1-5 | NA | TRBV24-1 | CATPARSDQPQHF | TGTGCCACTCCGGCCCGCAGCGATCAGCCCCAGCATTTT
NA | TRBJ2-2 | NA | TRBV20-1 | CSARTLGGNTGELFF | TGCAGTGCTAGGACGCTAGGTGGGAACACCGGGGAGCTGTTTTTT
NA | TRBJ1-6 | NA | TRBV11-3 | CASSSPDSFYNSPLHF | TGTGCCAGCAGCTCACCGGACAGCTTTTATAATTCACCCCTCCACTTT
NA | TRBJ2-7 | NA | TRBV7-9 | CASSLLGLEQYF | TGTGCCAGCAGCTTACTTGGCCTCGAGCAGTACTTC
NA | TRBJ1-1 | NA | TRBV12-3/TRBV12-4 | CASSFVGVENEAFF | TGTGCCAGCAGTTTTGTCGGGGTCGAGAATGAAGCTTTCTTT
NA | TRBJ2-2 | NA | TRBV24-1 | CATGSASVNTGELFF | TGTGCCACCGGGTCGGCTAGCGTGAACACCGGGGAGCTGTTTTTT
TRBD1 | TRBJ1-2 | NA | TRBV5-4 | CASSPRQGEGIGGYTF | TGTGCCAGCAGCCCTCGACAGGGGGAAGGAATAGGAGGCTACACCTTC
NA | TRBJ2-2 | NA | TRBV19 | CASSTRQVGTGELFF | TGTGCCAGTAGTACGAGACAGGTCGGTACCGGGGAGCTGTTTTTT
TRBD2 | TRBJ2-7 | few | TRBV7-7 | CASSLGGTGLAGYEQYF | TGTGCTAGCAGCTTAGGGGGTACGGGACTAGCGGGTTACGAGCAGTACTTC
NA | TRBJ2-3 | once | TRBV7-9 | CASSRGSEDTQYF | TGTGCCAGCAGCAGAGGGAGTGAGGATACGCAGTATTTT
NA | TRBJ1-5 | NA | TRBV12-5 | CASGLPPNQPQHF | TGTGCTAGTGGTTTGCCTCCTAATCAGCCCCAGCATTTT
TRBD1 | TRBJ2-2 | NA | TRBV19 | CASTMPGQGRPGELFF | TGTGCCAGTACCATGCCGGGACAGGGTCGCCCCGGGGAGCTGTTTTTT
TRBD1 | TRBJ2-7 | NA | TRBV11-2 | CASSSGTGPFEQYF | TGTGCCAGCAGCTCCGGGACAGGACCCTTCGAGCAGTACTTC
NA | TRBJ2-2 | few | TRBV7-9 | CASSGAVGHTGELFF | TGTGCCAGCAGCGGGGCGGTGGGGCACACCGGGGAGCTGTTTTTT